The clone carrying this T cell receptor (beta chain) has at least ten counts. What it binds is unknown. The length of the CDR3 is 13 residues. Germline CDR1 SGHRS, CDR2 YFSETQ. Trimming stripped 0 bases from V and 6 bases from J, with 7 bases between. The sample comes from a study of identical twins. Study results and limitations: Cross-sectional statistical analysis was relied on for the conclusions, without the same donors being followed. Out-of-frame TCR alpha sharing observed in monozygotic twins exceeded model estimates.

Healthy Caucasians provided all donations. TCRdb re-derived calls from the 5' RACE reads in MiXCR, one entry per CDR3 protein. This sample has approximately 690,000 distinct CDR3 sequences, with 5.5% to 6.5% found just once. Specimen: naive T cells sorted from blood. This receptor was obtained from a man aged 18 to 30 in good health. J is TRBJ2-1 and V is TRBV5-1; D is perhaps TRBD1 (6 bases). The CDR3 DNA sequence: TGCGCCAGCAGCTTGGCCAGGGGCAATGAGCAGTTCTTC. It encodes CASSLARGNEQFF.